Shown below are 16 T cell receptor beta chains from a single sample sequenced in a study of T cells in Graves' hyperthyroidism and ophthalmopathy. The CDR3 regions of TCR beta were amplified from RNA transcripts. First-round RT-PCR of the TCR CDR3 relied on the HTBI primer set. TCRdb redid the calling of the multiplex PCR reads with MiXCR, one entry per CDR3 protein. The table includes about 540,000 distinct CDR3 sequences, approximately 44% detected once. The material sequenced was peripheral blood or thyroid tissue (not recorded which). The receptor set was obtained from a woman in her late teens or twenties with Graves' hyperthyroidism.

The gene calls are TRBV20-1 and TRBJ1-5, with TRBD1 matching 9 bases. J was trimmed by 4 bases and V by 3 bases; bases with no gene match: 4. The germline V gene has CDR1 DFQATT and CDR2 SNEGSKA (reference sequence). The CDR3 runs to 14 residues. CDR3 sequence reads: CSASRDRDNQPQHF. Written as DNA, the CDR3 is TGCAGTGCTAGCCGGGACAGGGATAATCAGCCCCAGCATTTT.

Many counts were recorded for this clonotype. J is TRBJ1-2 and V is TRBV29-1, with TRBD1 identical over 9 bases. V trimming: 4 bases; J trimming: 2 bases; junction bases outside the gene matches: 2. Germline V gene sequence: CDR1 SQVTM, CDR2 ANQGSEA. The CDR3 runs to 13 residues. The CDR3 DNA reads as TGCAGCGTTGCCACAGGGGGCAACTATGGCTACACCTTC. Translated: CSVATGGNYGYTF.

This clonotype was counted at least ten times. V gene TRBV13 combines with J gene TRBJ1-2; 9 bases are shared with TRBD1. The CDR3 runs to 13 residues. CDR1 and CDR2 from the germline V gene are PRHDT and FYEKMQ (reference sequence). Trimming took 7 bases from V and 7 from J; bases not matched to a gene: 7. The CDR3 spells CASTSDRGGGYTF. The CDR3 bases are TGTGCCAGCACTTCGGACAGGGGAGGTGGCTACACCTTC.

The V and J genes are TRBV15 and TRBJ1-1; D ambiguous. The CDR3 consists of 14 residues. V lost 2 bases to trimming and J lost 2 bases, with 9 bases between them. Germline CDR1 is LNHNV and CDR2 is YYDKDF (reference sequence). The CDR3 DNA is TGTGCCACCAGCAGATTCCAGGTTAACACTGAAGCTTTCTTT. Protein product: CATSRFQVNTEAFF. Combining the CDR3 with reference TRBV15 and TRBJ1-1 gives the whole variable domain DAMVIQNPRYQVTQFGKPVTLSCSQTLNHNVMYWYQQKSSQAPKLLFHYYDKDFNNEADTPDNFQSRRPNTSFCFLDIRSPGLGDTAMYLCATSRFQVNTEAFFGQGTRLTVV.

About this clonotype: Germline and junction disagree at one end, which may indicate a read error. This chain links TRBV20-1 with TRBJ1-6; 8 bases match TRBD1. The CDR3 runs to 12 residues. CDR1 is DFQATT and CDR2 is SNEGSKA in the germline V gene (reference sequence). The CDR3 sequence: CRTGGSNLPLHF. The CDR3 region has the DNA TGCAGAACAGGGGGTTCCAATTTACCCCTCCACTTT.

This clonotype has just a few counts. The chain has TRBV18 and TRBJ1-1; possible D gene TRBD1, 5 bases. The CDR3 extends over 12 amino acids. V lost 6 bases and J 0 bases, leaving 5 bases between the germline ends. CDR1 is KGHSH and CDR2 is LQKENI in the germline V gene. The CDR3 spells CASSDMNTEAFF. The CDR3 coding sequence is TGTGCCAGCTCGGACATGAACACTGAAGCTTTCTTT.

This clonotype was seen repeatedly, ten times or more. CDR3 sequence reads: CASSFSGNSNEQFF. The CDR3 nucleotides are TGTGCCAGCAGCTTTAGCGGGAACAGTAATGAGCAGTTCTTC. The gene calls are TRBV7-3 and TRBJ2-1; 8 nucleotides align to TRBD2. Germline values: CDR1 SGHTA, CDR2 FQGTGA. J lost 7 bases, V lost 3 bases, and 5 bases had no gene match. The length of the CDR3 is 14 residues. The whole variable domain, filled in from reference TRBV7-3 and TRBJ2-1, reads GAGVSQTPSNKVTEKGKYVELRCDPISGHTALYWYRQSLGQGPEFLIYFQGTGAADDSGLPNDRFFAVRPEGSVSTLKIQRTERGDSAVYLCASSFSGNSNEQFFGPGTRLTVL.

This clonotype was recorded many times. The V gene is TRBV5-6, the J gene TRBJ2-5, with a possible D match to TRBD2 (6 bases). The CDR3 runs 15 residues. Trimming removed 0 bases from V and 5 bases from J, with 14 bases in between. From germline, CDR1 is SGHDT and CDR2 YYEEEE. The CDR3 DNA reads TGTGCCAGCAGCTTGGGTCTAGCGTTTGAGGAGACCCAGTACTTC. It encodes CASSLGLAFEETQYF.

Only a few counts were recorded for this clonotype. This chain links TRBV7-9 with TRBJ2-2; no definite D call. V was clipped by 0 bases and J by 7 bases, with 6 bases between them. CDR1 SEHNR and CDR2 FQNEAQ come from the germline V gene (reference sequence). CDR3 size: 13 residues. DNA for the CDR3: TGTGCCAGCAGCTTAGCTGAGGTCGGGGAGCTGTTTTTT. Translating it yields CASSLAEVGELFF.

This clonotype appeared a few times. The chain carries TRBV6-6 and TRBJ2-2, with TRBD2 matching 13 bases. This CDR3 has 16 residues. V shed 2 bases and J 9 bases; nucleotides not matched to a gene: 6. In germline, CDR1 is MNHNY, CDR2 SVGAGI (reference sequence). The CDR3 sequence: CASSYGLAGVDRELFF. Here the CDR3 DNA reads TGTGCCAGCAGTTACGGACTAGCGGGAGTAGATCGGGAGCTGTTTTTT.

Concerning this clonotype itself: Possible read error: a much larger clone is one base away. The chain joins TRBV19 to TRBJ2-7, with D perhaps given as TRBD1 or TRBD2 (5 bases each). Germline CDR1 LNHDA, CDR2 SQIVND (reference sequence). This CDR3 has 12 residues. V was clipped by 5 bases and J by 11 bases, with 16 bases between them. The CDR3 bases are TGTGCCAGTAGTCCCGGGGCGGTTCCCGAGTACTTC. Translating it yields CASSPGAVPEYF.

Worth noting for this clonotype: The DNA is left out, because the CDR3 cannot be placed on it with certainty; the CDR3 is given as TCRdb lists it. This rearrangement joins TRBV7-8 to TRBJ1-4. The CDR3 is 19 amino acids in total, end residues counted. Germline V gene sequence: CDR1 SGHVS, CDR2 FQNEAQ. CDR3 sequence: CASSSGLVADTQLMKNCFF.

For this clonotype: Mismatch with germline at one junction end may stem from a read error. This chain connects TRBV10-2 to TRBJ2-7; weak D call: TRBD1 (7 bases). CDR3 length: 16 residues. CDR1 WSHSY and CDR2 SAAADI come from the germline V gene. The CDR3 is CASSDFRGAKAYEQYF. The DNA of the CDR3 is TGTGCCAGCAGCGATTTCAGGGGGGCTAAGGCCTACGAGCAGTACTTC.

This clonotype came up many times. The chain is built from TRBV5-1 and TRBJ2-5, with D perhaps TRBD2 (6 bases). The germline V and J ends were trimmed by 7 bases and 3 bases, with 19 bases remaining between them. The CDR3 is made up of 15 amino acids. The germline V gene encodes CDR1 SGHRS and CDR2 YFSETQ. CDR3 nucleotides: TGCGCCAGCGGCAAACTAGCAACAGGTGAAGAGACCCAGTACTTC. Its translation: CASGKLATGEETQYF. The full variable domain, with the rest looked up from reference TRBV5-1 and TRBJ2-5, is KAGVTQTPRYLIKTRGQQVTLSCSPISGHRSVSWYQQTPGQGLQFLFEYFSETQRNKGNFPGRFSGRQFSNSRSEMNVSTLELGDSALYLCASGKLATGEETQYFGPGTRLLVL.

The genes are TRBV12-3 or TRBV12-4 and TRBJ2-1, with no clear D. Trimming cost V 5 bases and J 6 bases, with 8 bases left between them. CDR3 length equals 12 residues. As DNA, the CDR3 is TGTGCCAGCAGTCGAATCTCCAATGAGCAGTTCTTC. Translation: CASSRISNEQFF.

This clonotype was picked up many times. The rearrangement joins TRBV29-1 to TRBJ1-2, with D possibly TRBD1 on 5 matching bases. The germline V and J ends were trimmed by 4 bases and 6 bases, with 6 bases remaining between them. The CDR3 covers 10 residues. Germline CDR1 is SQVTM and CDR2 is ANQGSEA. The chain's CDR3 is CSVVGDGYTF. CDR3 DNA: TGCAGCGTTGTAGGGGATGGCTACACCTTC.